The sequence of this TCR beta chain was determined in a study of Graves' ophthalmopathy and Graves' hyperthyroidism. This clonotype was counted ten times or more. The authors amplified TCR beta CDR3 regions, and they did so from RNA transcripts for repertoire sequencing. An initial RT-PCR round employing HTBI primers preceded a second-round multiplex PCR. TCRdb analysed the multiplex PCR reads with MiXCR anew, one entry per CDR3 protein. Of about 410,000 distinct CDR3 sequences listed, around 19% are singletons. Losses at the gene ends were 11 bases for V and 6 bases for J; bases not matched to a gene: 12. CDR3 size: 13 residues.

The sequence was obtained from a woman aged 18-29 years with Graves' ophthalmopathy. The sample comprised peripheral blood. This rearrangement joins TRBV12-3 or TRBV12-4 to TRBJ1-1, with 7 nucleotides matching TRBD1. The CDR3 sequence: CASIGQVAAEAFF. For the CDR3, the DNA is TGTGCCTCGATAGGACAGGTGGCCGCTGAAGCTTTCTTT.